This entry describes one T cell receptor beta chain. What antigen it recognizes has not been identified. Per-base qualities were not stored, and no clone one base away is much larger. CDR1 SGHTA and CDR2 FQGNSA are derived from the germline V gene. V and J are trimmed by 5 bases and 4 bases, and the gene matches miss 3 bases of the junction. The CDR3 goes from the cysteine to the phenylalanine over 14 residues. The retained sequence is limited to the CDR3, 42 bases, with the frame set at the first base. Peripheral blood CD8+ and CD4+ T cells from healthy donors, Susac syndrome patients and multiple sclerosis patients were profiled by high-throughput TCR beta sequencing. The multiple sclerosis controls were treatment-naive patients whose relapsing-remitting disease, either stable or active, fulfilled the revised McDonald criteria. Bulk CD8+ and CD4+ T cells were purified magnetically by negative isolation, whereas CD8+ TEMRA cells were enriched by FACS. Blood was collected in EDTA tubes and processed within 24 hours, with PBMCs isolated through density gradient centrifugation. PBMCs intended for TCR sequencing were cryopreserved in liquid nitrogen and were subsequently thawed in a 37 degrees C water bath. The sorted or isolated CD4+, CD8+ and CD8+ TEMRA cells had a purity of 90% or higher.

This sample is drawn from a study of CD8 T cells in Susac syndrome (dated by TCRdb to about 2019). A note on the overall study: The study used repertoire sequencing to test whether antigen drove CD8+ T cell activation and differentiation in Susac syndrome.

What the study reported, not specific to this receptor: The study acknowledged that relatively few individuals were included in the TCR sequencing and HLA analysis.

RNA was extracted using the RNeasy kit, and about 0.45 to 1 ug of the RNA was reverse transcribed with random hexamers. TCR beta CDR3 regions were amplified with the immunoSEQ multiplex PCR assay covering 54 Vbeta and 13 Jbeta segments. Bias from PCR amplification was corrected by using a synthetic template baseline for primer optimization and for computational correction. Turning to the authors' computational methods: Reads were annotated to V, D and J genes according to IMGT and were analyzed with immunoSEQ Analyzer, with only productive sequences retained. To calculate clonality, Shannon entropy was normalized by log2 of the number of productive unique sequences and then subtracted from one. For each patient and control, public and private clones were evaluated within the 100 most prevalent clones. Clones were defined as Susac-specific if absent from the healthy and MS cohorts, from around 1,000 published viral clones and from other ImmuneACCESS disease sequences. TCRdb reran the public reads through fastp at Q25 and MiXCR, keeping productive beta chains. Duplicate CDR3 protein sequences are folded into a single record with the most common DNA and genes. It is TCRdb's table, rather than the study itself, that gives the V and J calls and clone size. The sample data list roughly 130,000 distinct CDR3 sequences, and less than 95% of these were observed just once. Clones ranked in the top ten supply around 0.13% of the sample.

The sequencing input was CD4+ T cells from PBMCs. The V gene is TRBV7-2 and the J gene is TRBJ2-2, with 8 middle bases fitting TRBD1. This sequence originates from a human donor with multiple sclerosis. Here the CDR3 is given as CASSTDRVTGELFF. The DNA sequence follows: TGTGCCAGCAGCACGGACAGGGTCACCGGGGAGCTGTTTTTT.